A single sample is the source of the 10 T cell receptor beta chains below, sequenced in a study of naive and memory T cell subsets. The beta constant-region primer was an equimolar mix of two oligonucleotides covering TRBC1 and TRBC2. Ligated cDNA was amplified by four rounds of PCR with nested alpha and beta constant-region primers and SP2. TCRdb re-analysed the UMI-ligation and nested PCR reads in MiXCR, keeping a single row per CDR3 protein. This sample has tens of thousands of distinct CDR3 sequences, with roughly 9.2% found just once. The sequenced sample was naive CD8+ T cells from blood. These receptors were taken from a human donor in good health.

The chain uses TRBV20-1 and TRBJ2-2; D is unresolved. Trimming stripped 6 bases from V and 4 bases from J, with 15 bases between. CDR3 size: 14 residues. Looked up from germline, CDR1 is DFQATT and CDR2 is SNEGSKA (reference sequence). DNA for the CDR3: TGCAGTGCCCAAAGCTGGGCGACCACCGGGGAGCTGTTTTTT. Translation: CSAQSWATTGELFF.

The J gene is TRBJ2-5, the V gene TRBV20-1; D not resolved. The CDR3 has 16 amino acids. Germline lookup yields CDR1 DFQATT and CDR2 SNEGSKA (reference sequence). V was shortened by 2 bases and J by 7 bases, with 23 bases between the two germline ends. CDR3 sequence (DNA): TGCAGTGCTAGAACAAACTCTGGGCAAGTGGGTCGGACCCAGTACTTC. Translated: CSARTNSGQVGRTQYF.

The CDR3 DNA reads TGTGCCAGCAGTTTAGGCAGGGTGGTGCTATTGAACACTGAAGCTTTCTTT. Its protein is CASSLGRVVLLNTEAFF. The chain combines TRBV12-3 or TRBV12-4 with TRBJ1-1, with D maybe TRBD1 (5 bases). V lost 1 base and J 0 bases, leaving 15 bases between the germline ends. The CDR3 extends over 17 amino acids.

This clonotype was recorded a few times. J is TRBJ1-1 and V is TRBV27; D remains ambiguous. This CDR3 has 13 residues. The V gene lost 3 bases and the J gene lost 8 bases, with 13 bases spanning the gap. Germline CDR1 MNHEY, CDR2 SMNVEV (reference sequence). For the CDR3, the DNA is TGTGCCAGCAGTTTTTATGCACTAGGGGAAGCTTTCTTT. This translates into CASSFYALGEAFF.

The gene calls are TRBV14 and TRBJ2-5; 8 bases map to TRBD1. Germline V gives CDR1 SGHDN, CDR2 FVKESK. Unmatched junction bases numbered 7, after V lost 4 bases and J lost 3 bases. The CDR3 sequence is 15 residues long. Here the CDR3 reads CASSPRQGLKETQYF. As DNA, the CDR3 is TGTGCCAGCAGCCCCAGACAGGGGCTAAAAGAGACCCAGTACTTC.

The chain employs TRBV29-1 and TRBJ2-2; 8 bases agree with TRBD1. Trimming removed 7 bases from V and 6 bases from J; junction bases left unmatched: 4. CDR1 and CDR2 (germline): SQVTM, ANQGSEA. The CDR3 is 12 residues long. The CDR3 region has the DNA TGCAGCGGGACAGGGCCGTCCGGGGAGCTGTTTTTT. It encodes CSGTGPSGELFF.

This clonotype occurred a few times. The gene calls are TRBV7-9 and TRBJ2-2; no definite D call. Trimming took 11 bases from V and 1 from J, leaving 11 bases between them. Germline V gene data show CDR1 as SEHNR and CDR2 as FQNEAQ (reference sequence). The CDR3 extends over 13 amino acids. For the CDR3, the DNA is TGTGCCGGCTGGGCGGTGAACACCGGGGAGCTGTTTTTT. Protein: CAGWAVNTGELFF. Drawing the rest from reference TRBV7-9 and TRBJ2-2, the complete variable domain is DTGVSQNPRHKITKRGQNVTFRCDPISEHNRLYWYRQTLGQGPEFLTYFQNEAQLEKSRLLSDRFSAERPKGSFSTLEIQRTEQGDSAMYLCAGWAVNTGELFFGEGSRLTVL.

This chain connects TRBV12-3 or TRBV12-4 to TRBJ2-1, with D perhaps matching TRBD2 (5 bases). V was clipped by 7 bases and J by 9 bases, with 19 bases between them. CDR3 length: 14 amino acids. This CDR3 reads CASTPDLGGGEQFF. The CDR3 DNA follows: TGTGCCAGCACCCCCGATCTGGGCGGAGGTGAGCAGTTCTTC.

This clonotype came up a few times. The chain employs TRBV19 and TRBJ2-1; TRBD2 agrees at 9 bases. The CDR3 consists of 15 residues. J lost 4 bases, V lost 7 bases, and 8 bases had no gene match. From germline, CDR1 is LNHDA and CDR2 SQIVND (reference sequence). The CDR3 DNA reads TGTGCCAGTACGTATAGCGGGAGCGGGTACAATGAGCAGTTCTTC. Protein: CASTYSGSGYNEQFF.

This clonotype occurred many times. The gene calls are TRBV4-1 and TRBJ2-5, with D perhaps matching TRBD2 (6 bases). CDR3 size: 15 residues. V was trimmed by 0 bases and J by 5 bases, leaving 13 bases between them. Per germline, CDR1 MGHRA and CDR2 YSYEKL. The CDR3, as DNA: TGCGCCAGCAGCCAAGAAGTAACGGGAGTGGAGACCCAGTACTTC. Its protein product is CASSQEVTGVETQYF.